This TCR beta chain stems from a study of control samples from healthy donors and cancer patients. Trimming removed 7 bases at V and 10 bases at J, with 22 bases between. CDR1 is SNHLY and CDR2 is FYNNEI in the germline V gene. The CDR3 loop spans 15 amino acids. Clones were read by immunoSEQ multiplex PCR, and TCRdb kept only the in-frame ones, dropping some. In the table there are 140,000 or so clones, more than 90% of which are singletons. The chain is built from TRBV2 and TRBJ1-4; D ambiguous. This receptor was identified in a man in his thirties or forties in good health. The sequenced sample consisted of blood. CDR3 residues: CASTIGRELIGKLFF. CDR3 coding DNA: TGTGCCAGCACCATCGGAAGGGAGTTGATAGGAAAACTGTTTTTT. Variable domain in full (rest from reference TRBV2 and TRBJ1-4): EPEVTQTPSHQVTQMGQEVILRCVPISNHLYFYWYRQILGQKVEFLVSFYNNEISEKSEIFDDQFSVERPDGSNFTLKIRSTKLEDSAMYFCASTIGRELIGKLFFGSGTQLSVL.